This TCR beta chain was recovered during a study of OX40 agonist ivuxolimab in advanced cancers. Study information: The study enrolled dose-escalation patients with hepatocellular carcinoma, melanoma, renal cell or head and neck cancer. Whole-study findings and limits: At 0.1-3.0 mg/kg, partial responders had clonal expansion among the lowest observed. Compared with CD4+, CD8+ T cells on average had more expanded clones. Clonal expansion by week 6 occurred in CD4+ and CD8+ blood T cells (at 0.1 to 3.0 mg/kg).

As concerns this clone: Antigen specificity is unknown.

V was trimmed by 8 bases and J by 3 bases, leaving 14 bases between them. CDR1 and CDR2 (germline): MNHEY, SMNVEV (reference sequence). This CDR3 has 13 amino acids. Sequenced by immunoSEQ multiplex PCR; TCRdb stores in-frame clones only, minus some. This table holds tens of thousands of clones, approximately 86% found once. This sequence originates from an adult with an advanced solid tumor such as melanoma, head and neck, liver or kidney cancer. The genes are TRBV27 and TRBJ2-7, with no clear D. The sequences come from CD4+ or CD8+ T cells sorted from blood, collected in a trial of the OX40 agonist ivuxolimab. The CDR3 protein is CASGSGLGYEQYF. The DNA for the CDR3 is TGTGCCAGCGGTAGTGGTTTGGGCTACGAGCAGTACTTC.